Shown below are 27 T cell receptor beta chains from a single sample sequenced in a study of OX40 agonist ivuxolimab in advanced cancers. Sequenced by immunoSEQ multiplex PCR; TCRdb stores in-frame clones only, minus some. The top ten clones hold around 1.6% of a sample with about 87,000 clones, just under 90% of them seen once. This material consisted of CD4+ or CD8+ T cells sorted from blood, taken in a trial of the OX40 agonist ivuxolimab. These TCRs come from an adult with an advanced solid tumor such as melanoma, head and neck, liver or kidney cancer.

The CDR3 nucleotides read TGTGCCAGCAGTTTATCGGCAGCCACAGATACGCAGTATTTT. This encodes CASSLSAATDTQYF. The genes are TRBV27 and TRBJ2-3; D uncertain. Germline CDR1 reads MNHEY; CDR2 reads SMNVEV (reference sequence). The V and J ends lost 0 bases and 2 bases respectively, with 6 bases between them. The CDR3 loop spans 14 amino acids.

The chain has TRBV19 and TRBJ2-5; TRBD2 aligns across 12 bases. With V trimmed by 5 bases and J by 5 bases, 12 bases remained unmatched. Per the germline V gene, CDR1 is LNHDA and CDR2 is SQIVND (reference sequence). The length of the CDR3 is 17 residues. The CDR3 reads CASSPLGLAGMGETQYF. The CDR3 bases are TGTGCCAGTAGTCCCCTCGGACTAGCGGGAATGGGCGAGACCCAGTACTTC. Supplemented by reference TRBV19 and TRBJ2-5, the full variable domain reads DGGITQSPKYLFRKEGQNVTLSCEQNLNHDAMYWYRQDPGQGLRLIYYSQIVNDFQKGDIAEGYSVSREKKESFPLTVTSAQKNPTAFYLCASSPLGLAGMGETQYFGPGTRLLVL.

This clone was detected many times. The chain has TRBV7-9 and TRBJ2-1; no firm D call. There are 12 residues in the CDR3. CDR1 SEHNR and CDR2 FQNEAQ come from the germline V gene (reference sequence). The V end was cut by 1 base, the J end by 8 bases, with 6 bases between. The CDR3 nucleotides are TGTGCCAGCAGCTTAGTCCGAGATGAGCAGTTCTTC. Protein product: CASSLVRDEQFF.

The chain carries TRBV9 and TRBJ2-2; possible D gene TRBD1, 6 bases. The V end lost 4 bases, the J end lost 7 bases, and 11 bases lay between the germline ends. CDR3 length equals 13 residues. Germline CDR1 reads SGDLS; CDR2 reads YYNGEE. DNA for the CDR3: TGTGCCAGCAGCACCACAGGGATCGGGGAGCTGTTTTTT. Residues: CASSTTGIGELFF.

About this clone itself: The germline gene is not matched at one end of the junction; a read error may be the cause. V gene TRBV7-7 combines with J gene TRBJ1-4, with D possibly matching TRBD1 (6 bases). The CDR3 has 15 amino acids. In germline, CDR1 is SSHAT, CDR2 FNYEAQ (reference sequence). The CDR3 DNA sequence: TGTGCTAGCAGCGTTGGGGGGGGCTTCGGTGAAAAACTGTTTTTT. It is translated as CASSVGGGFGEKLFF.

The V gene is TRBV11-2, the J gene TRBJ2-7; D might be TRBD1 (5 bases). The CDR3 is 14 residues long. V lost 3 bases to trimming and J lost 0 bases, with 9 bases between them. Germline values: CDR1 SGHAT, CDR2 FQNNGV. CDR3 bases: TGTGCCAGCAGCTTCGACAGTTACTCCTACGAGCAGTACTTC. This sequence encodes CASSFDSYSYEQYF.

The J gene is TRBJ2-3, the V gene TRBV5-1; tentatively, D is TRBD2 (5 bases). The CDR3 runs 15 residues. Germline lookup yields CDR1 SGHRS and CDR2 YFSETQ. Trimming left V 0 bases short and J 3 bases short, with 11 bases between. The CDR3 is CASSLGPAETDTQYF. The DNA for the CDR3 is TGCGCCAGCAGCTTGGGACCAGCGGAAACAGATACGCAGTATTTT.

V usage is TRBV20-1 and J usage is TRBJ2-7; no definite D call. Per germline, CDR1 DFQATT and CDR2 SNEGSKA (reference sequence). Trimming cost V 0 bases and J 3 bases, with 3 bases left between them. This CDR3 region has 11 residues. For the CDR3, the DNA is TGCAGTGCTAGAGATGGCTACGAGCAGTACTTC. Its protein is CSARDGYEQYF.

The chain links TRBV5-6 to TRBJ1-5, with D perhaps TRBD1 (6 bases). This CDR3 contains 16 residues. Per the germline V gene, CDR1 is SGHDT and CDR2 is YYEEEE. V lost 2 bases and J lost 0, with 12 bases in between. Here the CDR3 reads CASSLWGPNSNQPQHF. Here the CDR3 DNA reads TGTGCCAGCAGCTTATGGGGGCCGAATAGCAATCAGCCCCAGCATTTT. The full variable domain, completed using reference TRBV5-6 and TRBJ1-5, is DAGVTQSPTHLIKTRGQQVTLRCSPKSGHDTVSWYQQALGQGPQFIFQYYEEEERQRGNFPDRFSGHQFPNYSSELNVNALLLGDSALYLCASSLWGPNSNQPQHFGDGTRLSIL.

The chain couples TRBV6-6 to TRBJ2-3, with 10 bases lining up with TRBD2. The CDR3 totals 15 residues. Germline CDR1 reads MNHNY; CDR2 reads SVGAGI (reference sequence). With V trimmed by 0 bases and J by 3 bases, 0 bases remained unmatched. The CDR3 loop reads CASSYSSGRTDTQYF. As DNA, the CDR3 is TGTGCCAGCAGTTACTCTAGCGGGAGGACAGATACGCAGTATTTT.

The gene calls are TRBV15 and TRBJ2-5, with D perhaps matching TRBD1 or TRBD2 (7 bases each). Per germline, CDR1 LNHNV and CDR2 YYDKDF (reference sequence). Trimming removed 2 bases from V and 5 bases from J, with 18 bases in between. The CDR3 spans 16 residues. CDR3: CATSRYAGGGAETQYF. The CDR3 coding sequence is TGTGCCACCAGCAGATACGCAGGGGGAGGGGCGGAGACCCAGTACTTC.

The chain is built from TRBV7-2 and TRBJ2-3; D not certain. The V and J ends lost 2 bases and 5 bases respectively, with 5 bases between them. The CDR3 sequence is 12 residues long. Germline CDR1 reads SGHTA; CDR2 reads FQGNSA. CDR3 protein: CASSLYLDTQYF. DNA of the CDR3: TGTGCCAGCAGCTTATACTTAGATACGCAGTATTTT.

This chain's CDR3 is CASSLAGGPQETQYF. For the CDR3, the DNA is TGTGCCAGCAGTTTAGCGGGGGGGCCCCAGGAGACCCAGTACTTC. V gene TRBV6-5 combines with J gene TRBJ2-5, with TRBD2 matching over 11 bases. Germline CDR1 reads MNHEY; CDR2 reads SVGAGI. This CDR3 contains 15 residues. V was pared by 4 bases and J by 5 bases, with 6 bases of the junction left unmatched.

The rearrangement uses TRBV9 and TRBJ1-6, with 9 positions matching TRBD1. Germline CDR1 reads SGDLS; CDR2 reads YYNGEE. This CDR3 has 17 amino acids. The V segment lost 3 bases and the J segment 1 base; nucleotides outside the gene matches: 5. CDR3 sequence reads: CASSGGQGWSYNSPLHF. CDR3 nucleotide sequence: TGTGCCAGCAGCGGAGGACAGGGGTGGTCCTATAATTCACCCCTCCACTTT.

The rearrangement uses TRBV9 and TRBJ2-1, with 11 nucleotides matching TRBD2. Germline-derived CDR1 and CDR2 are SGDLS and YYNGEE. This CDR3 region has 18 residues. V lost 0 bases, J lost 3 bases, and 8 bases stayed unmatched. CDR3 loop: CASSVGSGGASYYNEQFF. The CDR3 DNA reads as TGTGCCAGCAGCGTAGGTAGCGGGGGGGCCTCGTACTACAATGAGCAGTTCTTC.

The rearrangement uses TRBV11-2 and TRBJ1-1; a possible D gene is TRBD1 (5 bases). Germline loops: CDR1 SGHAT, CDR2 FQNNGV. The CDR3 is made up of 14 amino acids. Deletions cut 2 bases from V and 3 bases from J, with 10 bases between. The CDR3 loop is CASSLSGGDTEAFF. In nucleotides, the CDR3 is TGTGCCAGCAGCTTATCCGGAGGGGACACTGAAGCTTTCTTT.

The chain links TRBV2 to TRBJ1-3; tentative D call: TRBD1 (5 bases). Germline CDR1 SNHLY, CDR2 FYNNEI. The ends were cut back, 5 bases at V and 3 bases at J, with 14 bases in the middle. This CDR3 is 15 amino acids long. The CDR3 coding sequence is TGTGCCAGCAGTTTTAACCAGGGTATTGGAAACACCATATATTTT. It codes for CASSFNQGIGNTIYF.

This clone was seen once. V is TRBV19 and J is TRBJ2-3, with D possibly TRBD2 on 5 matching bases. This CDR3 has 13 residues. The germline gives CDR1 LNHDA, CDR2 SQIVND (reference sequence). V dropped 6 bases and J dropped 2 bases, with 9 bases sitting between them. CDR3 sequence: CASRGRDTDTQYF. The CDR3 DNA reads TGTGCCAGTAGGGGCCGGGACACAGATACGCAGTATTTT.

This sequence joins TRBV25-1 and TRBJ2-3, with TRBD1 matching over 8 bases. This CDR3 comprises 12 residues. CDR1 and CDR2 from the germline V gene are MGHDK and SYGVNS. Trimming cost V 5 bases and J 14 bases; bases outside gene matches: 9. The CDR3: CASSYTGGLWYF. The CDR3 nucleotides read TGTGCCAGCAGTTACACAGGGGGACTTTGGTATTTT.

The chain joins TRBV4-1 to TRBJ1-4; 8 bases agree with TRBD1. This CDR3 comprises 16 residues. Unmatched junction bases numbered 3, after V lost 3 bases and J lost 0 bases. Germline assignment: CDR1 MGHRA and CDR2 YSYEKL. The CDR3 here is CASSQTGDATNEKLFF. The CDR3 nucleotides are TGCGCCAGCAGCCAGACAGGGGATGCAACTAATGAAAAACTGTTTTTT.

This chain uses TRBV7-8 with TRBJ2-3; 7 bases align to TRBD2. V shed 1 base, J shed 6 bases, and the junction held 7 bases outside the gene matches. CDR3 length equals 15 residues. Looked up from germline, CDR1 is SGHVS and CDR2 is FQNEAQ. The CDR3 DNA is TGTGCCAGCAGCTTAGGGGCGGGGGAGTATGATACGCAGTATTTT. It encodes CASSLGAGEYDTQYF.

The rearrangement links TRBV6-6 to TRBJ1-1; D is unclear. This CDR3 comprises 14 residues. The germline V and J ends were trimmed by 2 bases and 2 bases, with 9 bases remaining between them. Germline CDR1 MNHNY, CDR2 SVGAGI (reference sequence). The CDR3 sequence: CASSYAATNTEAFF. CDR3 sequence (DNA): TGTGCCAGCAGTTACGCGGCAACTAACACTGAAGCTTTCTTT.

The rearrangement links TRBV7-6 to TRBJ2-5; tentative D call: TRBD2 (5 bases). Trimming took 5 bases from V and 0 from J, leaving 16 bases between them. From germline, CDR1 is SGHVS and CDR2 FNYEAQ. The CDR3 runs 16 residues. The DNA of the CDR3 is TGTGCCAGCAGCCATCCAGTAGGCGGGTACCAAGAGACCCAGTACTTC. Translated, it gives CASSHPVGGYQETQYF.

The chain couples TRBV9 to TRBJ2-1, with unresolved D. Germline CDR1 reads SGDLS; CDR2 reads YYNGEE. The V end lost 4 bases, the J end lost 5 bases, and 16 bases lay between the germline ends. This CDR3 is built from 15 residues. The DNA for the CDR3 is TGTGCCAGCAGCCCCCGGACCCATGGCGACAATGAGCAGTTCTTC. Translating it yields CASSPRTHGDNEQFF.

The rearrangement uses TRBV27 and TRBJ2-5, with 11 positions matching TRBD2. CDR1 and CDR2 from the germline V gene are MNHEY and SMNVEV (reference sequence). V lost 7 bases to trimming and J lost 4 bases; unmatched junction nucleotides: 5. The CDR3 totals 14 residues. The CDR3 DNA sequence: TGTGCCAGCAATCCTAGCGGGAGGCGAGAGACCCAGTACTTC. Its translation: CASNPSGRRETQYF.

This clone was counted between two and nine times. The chain combines TRBV19 with TRBJ2-7; no reliable D call. Germline CDR1 LNHDA, CDR2 SQIVND (reference sequence). The V end lost 7 bases, the J end lost 3 bases, and 13 bases lay between the germline ends. CDR3 length: 13 amino acids. In DNA, the CDR3 is TGTGCCAGTAAAGACCCGTCCGTCTACGAGCAGTACTTC. Protein: CASKDPSVYEQYF.

This chain joins TRBV5-1 and TRBJ2-5; tentatively, D is TRBD1 (5 bases). CDR1 is SGHRS, CDR2 YFSETQ, per germline. Trimming stripped 7 bases from V and 4 bases from J, with 23 bases between. This CDR3 spans 16 amino acids. DNA of the CDR3: TGCGCCAGCCCCTTTCAGGGTAGGCTCACGGGAGAGACCCAGTACTTC. This encodes CASPFQGRLTGETQYF.